What follows are 21 T cell receptor beta chains derived from one specimen sequenced in a study of blood T cells in healthy people across ages. A second PCR, run for about 7 to 12 cycles, used a sample-barcoded 5' primer plus a J-beta primer mix. In TCRdb, the 5' RACE reads were re-called with MiXCR into one record per CDR3 protein. The table shows some 760,000 distinct CDR3 sequences, with roughly 25% occurring only once. These data also featured in a second study, about T cells of mothers and their children.

The sequenced sample consisted of blood. The receptors shown here come from a boy between 10 and 17 years old in good health.

This clonotype was seen at least ten times. The V and J genes are TRBV3-1 and TRBJ1-1; 10 nucleotides match TRBD1. The germline CDR1 and CDR2 sequences are LGHDT and YNNKEL (reference sequence). The CDR3 consists of 14 residues. Losses at the gene ends were 4 bases for V and 4 bases for J; bases not matched to a gene: 3. The CDR3 protein is CASSPGTGVTEAFF. CDR3 DNA: TGTGCCAGCAGCCCCGGGACAGGGGTCACTGAAGCTTTCTTT.

The chain has TRBV7-2 and TRBJ2-3; a weak D match, TRBD2 (5 bases). This CDR3 contains 12 residues. The germline V gene has CDR1 SGHTA and CDR2 FQGNSA. V was shortened by 5 bases and J by 11 bases, with 14 bases between the two germline ends. The CDR3 DNA reads TGTGCCAGCAGCCCTAGCACAGATGTGCAGTATTTT. This gives the protein CASSPSTDVQYF.

This clonotype appeared a few times. The chain employs TRBV7-2 and TRBJ1-5, with a tentative D call TRBD1 (5 bases). The length of the CDR3 is 14 residues. Germline CDR1 is SGHTA and CDR2 is FQGNSA. V lost 1 base, J lost 10 bases, and 14 bases lay in between. CDR3 loop: CASSLEVVGRPQHF. The CDR3 DNA is TGTGCCAGCAGCTTAGAGGTTGTGGGACGACCCCAGCATTTT.

This clonotype came up a few times. The chain joins TRBV6-5 to TRBJ2-5, with D possibly being TRBD2 (6 bases). Judging by the DNA end, TRBJ2-1 fits better; the J call may be wrong. This CDR3 has 13 residues. Germline CDR1 is MNHEY and CDR2 is SVGAGI. The CDR3 nucleotides read TGTGCCAGCAGTTATCCCCCTAGCGTCCTGCAGTTCTTC. Its protein is CASSYPPSVLQFF.

The table lists this clonotype with many counts. The chain uses TRBV24-1 and TRBJ2-3; the match to TRBD2 covers 9 bases. V was clipped by 9 bases and J by 6 bases; unmatched bases: 9. This CDR3 is 14 amino acids long. Per germline, CDR1 KGHDR and CDR2 SFDVKD. CDR3 nucleotide sequence: TGTGCCACCGGGCTGGCGGGGGGGCCGGATACGCAGTATTTT. It codes for CATGLAGGPDTQYF.

This sequence joins TRBV27 and TRBJ2-3; 11 positions match TRBD2. Trimming cost V 3 bases and J 2 bases; bases outside gene matches: 4. The germline CDR1 and CDR2 sequences are MNHEY and SMNVEV (reference sequence). The CDR3 runs 16 residues. In DNA form, the CDR3 reads TGTGCCAGCAGTTTTTGGGGACTAGCGGCCACAGATACGCAGTATTTT. It is translated as CASSFWGLAATDTQYF.

This clonotype has just a few counts. The chain links TRBV7-8 to TRBJ2-5; 7 bases line up with TRBD1. Germline V gives CDR1 SGHVS, CDR2 FQNEAQ. The CDR3 contains 15 residues. V shed 0 bases and J 0 bases; nucleotides not matched to a gene: 1. Here the CDR3 reads CASSLAGTDQETQYF. In DNA form, the CDR3 reads TGTGCCAGCAGCTTAGCGGGGACAGACCAAGAGACCCAGTACTTC.

The chain is built from TRBV29-1 and TRBJ2-7; D remains unclear. The V end lost 4 bases, the J end lost 7 bases, and 14 bases lay between the germline ends. This CDR3 region has 12 residues. In germline, CDR1 is SQVTM, CDR2 ANQGSEA. CDR3 sequence (DNA): TGCAGCGTTGGTGCTACCTTTTGGGAGCAGTACTTC. It yields the protein CSVGATFWEQYF.

This chain uses TRBV7-8 with TRBJ2-4; possibly TRBD1 or TRBD2 for D (5 bases each). CDR1 and CDR2 (germline): SGHVS, FQNEAQ. Trimming took off 6 bases at V and 6 bases at J, with 24 bases between the two ends. This CDR3 contains 17 residues. This CDR3 reads CASSSQGTALDLNIQYF. The DNA of the CDR3 is TGTGCCAGCAGTTCACAAGGGACCGCGTTGGATCTAAACATTCAGTACTTC.

The genes are TRBV7-2 and TRBJ2-7; TRBD1 might be the D (8 bases). The CDR3 loop spans 12 amino acids. Germline V lookup: CDR1 SGHTA, CDR2 FQGNSA. Trimming removed 6 bases at V and 7 bases at J, with 13 bases between. The CDR3 reads CASRQGGAEQYF. DNA for the CDR3: TGTGCCAGCAGACAGGGGGGGGCGGAGCAGTACTTC.

The chain is built from TRBV9 and TRBJ2-6, with D uncertain. The CDR3 is 16 amino acids. Germline CDR1 SGDLS, CDR2 YYNGEE. V lost 1 base and J 0 bases, leaving 8 bases between the germline ends. The CDR3 here is CASSVPQISGANVLTF. For the CDR3, the DNA is TGTGCCAGCAGCGTACCCCAGATCTCTGGGGCCAACGTCCTGACTTTC.

In this sample, this clonotype turned up a few times. The CDR3 does not close with the conserved phenylalanine or tryptophan, likely indicating a read error. V usage is TRBV12-3 or TRBV12-4 and J usage is TRBJ2-1; D tentatively reads TRBD1 or TRBD2 (6 bases each). V dropped 6 bases and J dropped 9 bases, with 18 bases sitting between them. This CDR3 has 14 amino acids. CDR3 sequence: CASSVEEGVSEQFV. The CDR3, as DNA: TGTGCCAGCAGCGTCGAGGAGGGGGTCAGTGAGCAGTTCGTC.

V and J are TRBV28 and TRBJ2-1; TRBD1 agrees at 8 bases. The CDR3 contains 15 residues. The germline V gene has CDR1 MDHEN and CDR2 SYDVKM. V was clipped by 2 bases and J by 7 bases; unmatched bases: 7. CDR3 DNA: TGTGCCAGCAGTTTACAGGGGGCGATGAGAAATGAGCAGTTCTTC. Its protein product is CASSLQGAMRNEQFF. Full variable domain (rest looked up from reference TRBV28 and TRBJ2-1): DVKVTQSSRYLVKRTGEKVFLECVQDMDHENMFWYRQDPGLGLRLIYFSYDVKMKEKGDIPEGYSVSREKKERFSLILESASTNQTSMYLCASSLQGAMRNEQFFGPGTRLTVL.

Only a few counts were recorded for this clonotype. The chain is built from TRBV9 and TRBJ2-7; the D is unclear. V dropped 0 bases and J dropped 2 bases, with 12 bases sitting between them. CDR1 is SGDLS and CDR2 is YYNGEE in the germline V gene. The CDR3 covers 15 residues. In DNA form, the CDR3 reads TGTGCCAGCAGCGTAGTAGACAAGCCCCCCTACGAGCAGTACTTC. Amino acid sequence: CASSVVDKPPYEQYF.

V and J are TRBV20-1 and TRBJ2-3; 8 nucleotides agree with TRBD2. The trim removed 5 bases at V and 6 bases at J, leaving 19 bases unmatched. The CDR3 spans 17 residues. In germline, CDR1 is DFQATT, CDR2 SNEGSKA (reference sequence). The CDR3 spells CSAGRTSPHEVADTQYF. The CDR3 DNA follows: TGCAGTGCTGGCCGGACTAGCCCCCATGAGGTGGCGGATACGCAGTATTTT.

This chain connects TRBV12-5 to TRBJ1-1; D remains ambiguous. The CDR3 is made up of 15 amino acids. Per the germline V gene, CDR1 is LGHNT and CDR2 is FRNRAP. The germline V and J ends were trimmed by 5 bases and 0 bases, with 13 bases remaining between them. The chain's CDR3 is CASGPPGMMNTEAFF. The DNA for the CDR3 is TGTGCTAGTGGTCCCCCGGGTATGATGAACACTGAAGCTTTCTTT.

The CDR3 is CASSGSSYNSPLHF. For the CDR3, the DNA is TGTGCCAGTTCAGGGAGCTCCTATAATTCACCCCTCCACTTT. This rearrangement joins TRBV9 to TRBJ1-6; TRBD1 might be the D (5 bases). The germline CDR1 and CDR2 sequences are SGDLS and YYNGEE. This CDR3 has 14 amino acids. V was clipped by 8 bases and J by 0 bases, with 9 bases between them.

J is TRBJ2-4 and V is TRBV20-1; 10 positions agree with TRBD2. The CDR3 totals 12 residues. With V trimmed by 6 bases and J by 5 bases, 1 base remained unmatched. CDR1 is DFQATT, CDR2 SNEGSKA, per germline (reference sequence). The CDR3 DNA sequence: TGCAGTGCCACTAGCGGGGAAAACATTCAGTACTTC. Translation: CSATSGENIQYF.

This clonotype showed up just a few times. The chain uses TRBV15 and TRBJ2-6; D is undetermined. The germline V and J ends were trimmed by 0 bases and 0 bases, with 3 bases remaining between them. The CDR3 runs to 15 residues. In germline, CDR1 is LNHNV, CDR2 YYDKDF (reference sequence). DNA for the CDR3: TGTGCCACCAGCAGAGACGCCTCTGGGGCCAACGTCCTGACTTTC. It codes for CATSRDASGANVLTF.

This clonotype has just a few counts. The V gene is TRBV2, the J gene TRBJ2-5; D is unresolved. This CDR3 has 12 amino acids. V lost 2 bases to trimming and J lost 5 bases, with 6 bases between them. CDR1 is SNHLY, CDR2 FYNNEI, per germline. CDR3 region: CASSEKWETQYF. The DNA of the CDR3 is TGTGCCAGCAGTGAAAAGTGGGAGACCCAGTACTTC. Drawing the rest from reference TRBV2 and TRBJ2-5, the complete variable domain is EPEVTQTPSHQVTQMGQEVILRCVPISNHLYFYWYRQILGQKVEFLVSFYNNEISEKSEIFDDQFSVERPDGSNFTLKIRSTKLEDSAMYFCASSEKWETQYFGPGTRLLVL.

The chain combines TRBV7-9 with TRBJ2-7; TRBD2 matches 12 bases. Germline CDR1 and CDR2: SEHNR and FQNEAQ (reference sequence). J gave up 2 bases and V 5 bases, and 10 bases lay outside the gene matches. The CDR3 extends over 17 amino acids. The CDR3 spells CASSPSGGAKMAYEQYF. DNA for the CDR3: TGTGCCAGCAGCCCTAGCGGGGGGGCGAAGATGGCCTACGAGCAGTACTTC.